Following are 7 T cell receptor beta chains from one sample sequenced in a study of OX40 agonist ivuxolimab in advanced cancers. Data came from immunoSEQ multiplex PCR; TCRdb stores just in-frame clones and leaves some out. The sample has roughly 42,000 clones, about 89% seen once. Sequencing used CD4+ or CD8+ T cells sorted from blood, obtained in a trial of the OX40 agonist ivuxolimab. These receptors all stem from an adult with an advanced solid tumor such as melanoma, head and neck, liver or kidney cancer.

The chain links TRBV19 to TRBJ1-5; 12 bases fit TRBD1. The CDR3 extends over 15 amino acids. Germline trimming cut 7 bases from V and 5 bases from J; bases unmatched to any gene: 6. Germline V gives CDR1 LNHDA, CDR2 SQIVND (reference sequence). The CDR3 bases are TGTGCCAGTACCCTGGGACAGGGGGCTTATCAGCCCCAGCATTTT. Protein: CASTLGQGAYQPQHF. Using reference TRBV19 and TRBJ1-5 for the parts outside the CDR3, the full variable domain is DGGITQSPKYLFRKEGQNVTLSCEQNLNHDAMYWYRQDPGQGLRLIYYSQIVNDFQKGDIAEGYSVSREKKESFPLTVTSAQKNPTAFYLCASTLGQGAYQPQHFGDGTRLSIL.

This clone appeared a single time. The V and J genes are TRBV30 and TRBJ2-7; D is undetermined. Germline V CDR1 and CDR2: GTSNPN, SVGIG (reference sequence). Trimming removed 3 bases from V and 7 bases from J, with 7 bases in between. The CDR3 loop spans 10 amino acids. DNA for the CDR3: TGTGCCTGGAGCGGGCGGGAGCAGTACTTC. Translating gives CAWSGREQYF. The variable domain in full, with the rest retrieved from reference TRBV30 and TRBJ2-7, is SQTIHQWPATLVQPVGSPLSLECTVEGTSNPNLYWYRQAAGRGLQLLFYSVGIGQISSEVPQNLSASRPQDRQFILSSKKLLLSDSGFYLCAWSGREQYFGPGTRLTVT.

The rearrangement uses TRBV7-8 and TRBJ2-3; TRBD2 is a possible D gene (5 bases). The V end was cut by 0 bases, the J end by 3 bases, with 10 bases between. The CDR3 is 15 residues long. The germline gives CDR1 SGHVS, CDR2 FQNEAQ. Written as DNA, the CDR3 is TGTGCCAGCAGCTTAGCGGGAGCCGTGACAGATACGCAGTATTTT. It is translated as CASSLAGAVTDTQYF.

A remark on this clone: The same CDR3 is also encoded by other DNA sequences in this sample. The chain carries TRBV28 and TRBJ1-5; 9 bases match TRBD1. The V gene end was trimmed by 3 bases and the J gene end by 7 bases; junction bases not matched to a gene: 7. The CDR3 contains 15 residues. In germline, CDR1 is MDHEN, CDR2 SYDVKM. For the CDR3, the DNA is TGTGCCAGCAGTTTGGGACAGGGCTTCAGGCAGCCCCAGCATTTT. Encoded protein: CASSLGQGFRQPQHF.

This chain connects TRBV30 to TRBJ1-5; possibly TRBD1 for D (6 bases). V lost 2 bases and J lost 2, with 10 bases in between. Germline V lookup: CDR1 GTSNPN, CDR2 SVGIG (reference sequence). The CDR3 covers 14 residues. The CDR3 is CAWSSGAGNQPQHF. The CDR3 bases are TGTGCCTGGAGTTCGGGGGCTGGCAATCAGCCCCAGCATTTT.

V and J are TRBV28 and TRBJ1-1, with D possibly matching TRBD1 (5 bases). V lost 10 bases, J lost 5 bases, and 17 bases lay in between. In germline, CDR1 is MDHEN, CDR2 SYDVKM. The CDR3 has 13 amino acids. This CDR3 reads CAIRVGRGTEAFF. DNA for the CDR3: TGTGCCATTAGAGTGGGACGGGGGACTGAAGCTTTCTTT.

This clone was seen a handful of times. The chain joins TRBV9 to TRBJ1-2, with D possibly matching TRBD1 (5 bases). V was clipped by 6 bases and J by 5 bases, with 20 bases between them. The CDR3 runs 15 residues. Looked up from germline, CDR1 is SGDLS and CDR2 is YYNGEE. The CDR3 is CASTVGDGLHYGYTF. As DNA, the CDR3 is TGTGCCAGCACCGTGGGGGACGGCCTTCATTATGGCTACACCTTC. The variable domain in full, with the rest retrieved from reference TRBV9 and TRBJ1-2, is DSGVTQTPKHLITATGQRVTLRCSPRSGDLSVYWYQQSLDQGLQFLIQYYNGEERAKGNILERFSAQQFPDLHSELNLSSLELGDSALYFCASTVGDGLHYGYTFGSGTRLTVV.